This T cell receptor beta chain is from a study of T cells after yellow fever vaccination. Study observations and caveats: Contaminants from the bulk population, in the form of abundant clonotypes, could be found in FACS-sorted repertoires. The secondary response showed a weaker magnitude and a faster peak, day 5 versus 15. Re-detected after boosting: most primary clones, 95% to 98% of CD4 and 88% of CD8.

This clonotype was observed at least ten times. The antigen is unknown. 5'RACE template switching produced TCR cDNA carrying a universal primer site and UMIs. Each CDR3 protein is one row after TCRdb ran MiXCR on the 5' RACE reads. The table includes more than 200,000 distinct CDR3 sequences, roughly 3.5% detected once. V dropped 0 bases and J dropped 1; count of bases not matched to a gene: 5. This CDR3 has 16 residues. The germline V gene has CDR1 SGHRS and CDR2 YFSETQ. This TCR came from a man younger than 35 who received the YFV17D yellow fever vaccine. This chain connects TRBV5-1 to TRBJ2-5; TRBD2 agrees at 8 bases. The sequencing used PBMCs, collected 15 days after the yellow fever booster vaccination. Here the CDR3 reads CASSLGGLAIQETQYF. CDR3 sequence (DNA): TGCGCCAGCAGCTTGGGAGGACTAGCTATCCAAGAGACCCAGTACTTC. Filled out from reference TRBV5-1 and TRBJ2-5, the complete variable domain reads KAGVTQTPRYLIKTRGQQVTLSCSPISGHRSVSWYQQTPGQGLQFLFEYFSETQRNKGNFPGRFSGRQFSNSRSEMNVSTLELGDSALYLCASSLGGLAIQETQYFGPGTRLLVL.